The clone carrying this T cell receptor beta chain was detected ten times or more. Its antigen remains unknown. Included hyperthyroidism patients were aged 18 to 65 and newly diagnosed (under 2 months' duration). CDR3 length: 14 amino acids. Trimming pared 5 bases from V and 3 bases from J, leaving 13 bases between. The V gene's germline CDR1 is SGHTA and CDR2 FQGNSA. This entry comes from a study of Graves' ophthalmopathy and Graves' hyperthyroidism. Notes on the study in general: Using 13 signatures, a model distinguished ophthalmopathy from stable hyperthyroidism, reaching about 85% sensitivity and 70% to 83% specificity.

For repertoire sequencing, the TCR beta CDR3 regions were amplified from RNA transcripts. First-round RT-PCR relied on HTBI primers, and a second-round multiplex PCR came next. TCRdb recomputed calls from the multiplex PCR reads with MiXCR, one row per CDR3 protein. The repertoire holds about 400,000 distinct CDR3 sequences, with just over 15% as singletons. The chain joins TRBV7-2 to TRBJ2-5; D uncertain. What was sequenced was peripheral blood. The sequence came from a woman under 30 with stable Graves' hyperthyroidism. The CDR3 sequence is CASSPRQAKETQYF. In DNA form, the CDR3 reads TGTGCCAGCAGCCCGCGGCAAGCTAAAGAGACCCAGTACTTC.